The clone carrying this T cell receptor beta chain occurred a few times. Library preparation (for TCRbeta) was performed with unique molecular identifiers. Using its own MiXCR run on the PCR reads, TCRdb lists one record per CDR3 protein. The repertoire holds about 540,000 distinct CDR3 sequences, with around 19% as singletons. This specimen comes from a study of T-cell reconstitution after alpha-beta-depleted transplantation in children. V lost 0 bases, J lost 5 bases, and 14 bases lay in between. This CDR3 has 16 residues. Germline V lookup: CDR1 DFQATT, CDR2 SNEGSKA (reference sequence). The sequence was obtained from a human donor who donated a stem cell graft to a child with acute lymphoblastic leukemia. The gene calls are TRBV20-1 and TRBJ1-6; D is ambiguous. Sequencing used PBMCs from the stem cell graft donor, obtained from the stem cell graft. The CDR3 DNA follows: TGCAGTGCTAGAGAACGAGGGTCAGTTCATAATTCACCCCTCCACTTT. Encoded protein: CSARERGSVHNSPLHF.